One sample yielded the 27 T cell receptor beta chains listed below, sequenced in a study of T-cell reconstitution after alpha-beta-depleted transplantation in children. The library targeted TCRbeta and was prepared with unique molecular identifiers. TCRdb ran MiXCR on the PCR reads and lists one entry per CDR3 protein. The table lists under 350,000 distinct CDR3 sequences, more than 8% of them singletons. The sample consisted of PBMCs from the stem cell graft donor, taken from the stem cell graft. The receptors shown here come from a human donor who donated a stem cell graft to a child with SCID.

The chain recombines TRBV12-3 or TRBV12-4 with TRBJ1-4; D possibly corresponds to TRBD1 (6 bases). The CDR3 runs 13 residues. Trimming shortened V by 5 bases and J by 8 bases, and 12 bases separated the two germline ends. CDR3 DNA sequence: TGTGCCAGCAGTACCGGGACAATGGAAAAACTGTTTTTT. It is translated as CASSTGTMEKLFF.

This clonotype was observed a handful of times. CDR3 sequence: CASSERGSNEKLFF. CDR3 DNA: TGTGCCAGCAGCGAAAGGGGGTCTAATGAAAAACTGTTTTTT. This chain joins TRBV6-1 and TRBJ1-4; TRBD1 might be the D (6 bases). Germline lookup yields CDR1 MNHNS and CDR2 SASEGT. Trimming stripped 6 bases from V and 3 bases from J, with 11 bases between. This CDR3 is built from 14 residues.

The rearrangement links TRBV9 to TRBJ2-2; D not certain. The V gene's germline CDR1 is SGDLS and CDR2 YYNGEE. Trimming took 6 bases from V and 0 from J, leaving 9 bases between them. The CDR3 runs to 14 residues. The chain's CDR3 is CASTVGSNTGELFF. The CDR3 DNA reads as TGTGCCAGCACCGTGGGCTCGAACACCGGGGAGCTGTTTTTT.

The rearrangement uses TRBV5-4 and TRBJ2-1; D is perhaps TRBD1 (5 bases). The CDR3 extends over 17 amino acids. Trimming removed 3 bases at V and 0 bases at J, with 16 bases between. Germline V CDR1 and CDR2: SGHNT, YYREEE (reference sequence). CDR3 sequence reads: CASSSLSGQTSYNEQFF. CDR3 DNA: TGTGCCAGCAGCTCCCTGTCTGGACAAACCTCCTACAATGAGCAGTTCTTC. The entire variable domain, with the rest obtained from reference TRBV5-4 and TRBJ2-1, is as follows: ETGVTQSPTHLIKTRGQQVTLRCSSQSGHNTVSWYQQALGQGPQFIFQYYREEENGRGNFPPRFSGLQFPNYSSELNVNALELDDSALYLCASSSLSGQTSYNEQFFGPGTRLTVL.

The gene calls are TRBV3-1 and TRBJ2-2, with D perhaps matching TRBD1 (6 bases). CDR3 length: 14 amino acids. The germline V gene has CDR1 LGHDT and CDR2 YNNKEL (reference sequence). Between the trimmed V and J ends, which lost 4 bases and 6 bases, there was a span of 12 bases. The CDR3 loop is CASSPSGAPGELFF. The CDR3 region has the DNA TGTGCCAGCAGCCCCTCAGGGGCCCCCGGGGAGCTGTTTTTT.

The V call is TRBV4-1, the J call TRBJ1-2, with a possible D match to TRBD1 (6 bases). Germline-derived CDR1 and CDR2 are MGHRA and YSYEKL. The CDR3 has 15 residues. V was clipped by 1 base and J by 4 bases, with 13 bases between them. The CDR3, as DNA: TGCGCCAGCAGCCAAGGACAGGCGTATGTCTATGGCTACACCTTC. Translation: CASSQGQAYVYGYTF.

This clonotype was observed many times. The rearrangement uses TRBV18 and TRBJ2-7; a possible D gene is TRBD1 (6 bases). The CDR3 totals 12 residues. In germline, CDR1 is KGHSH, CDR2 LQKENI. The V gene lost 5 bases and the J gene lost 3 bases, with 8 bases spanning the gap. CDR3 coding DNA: TGTGCCAGCTCAGGGACAAGCTACGAGCAGTACTTC. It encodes CASSGTSYEQYF.

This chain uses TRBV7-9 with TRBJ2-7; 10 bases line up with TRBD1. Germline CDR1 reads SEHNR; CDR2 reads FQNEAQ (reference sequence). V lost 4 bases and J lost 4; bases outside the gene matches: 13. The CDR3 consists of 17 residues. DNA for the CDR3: TGTGCCAGCAGCTCCCTCGGGGCAGGACAGGGGGATTACGAGCAGTACTTC. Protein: CASSSLGAGQGDYEQYF.

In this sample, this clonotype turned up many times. The CDR3 sequence is CASSPTGTSGGELFF. In DNA, the CDR3 is TGTGCCAGCAGCCCAACAGGGACTAGCGGGGGGGAGCTGTTTTTT. The chain is built from TRBV9 and TRBJ2-2; 12 bases agree with TRBD2. From germline, CDR1 is SGDLS and CDR2 YYNGEE. V was pared by 4 bases and J by 8 bases, with 6 bases of the junction left unmatched. The length of the CDR3 is 15 residues. Full variable domain (rest looked up from reference TRBV9 and TRBJ2-2): DSGVTQTPKHLITATGQRVTLRCSPRSGDLSVYWYQQSLDQGLQFLIQYYNGEERAKGNILERFSAQQFPDLHSELNLSSLELGDSALYFCASSPTGTSGGELFFGEGSRLTVL.

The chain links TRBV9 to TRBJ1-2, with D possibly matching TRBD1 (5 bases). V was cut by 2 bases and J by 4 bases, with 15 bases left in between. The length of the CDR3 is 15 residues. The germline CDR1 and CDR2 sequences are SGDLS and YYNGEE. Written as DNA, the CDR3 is TGTGCCAGCAGCGTCAATGAGGGGACCCGCTATGGCTACACCTTC. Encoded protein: CASSVNEGTRYGYTF. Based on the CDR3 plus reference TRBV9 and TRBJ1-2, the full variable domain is DSGVTQTPKHLITATGQRVTLRCSPRSGDLSVYWYQQSLDQGLQFLIQYYNGEERAKGNILERFSAQQFPDLHSELNLSSLELGDSALYFCASSVNEGTRYGYTFGSGTRLTVV.

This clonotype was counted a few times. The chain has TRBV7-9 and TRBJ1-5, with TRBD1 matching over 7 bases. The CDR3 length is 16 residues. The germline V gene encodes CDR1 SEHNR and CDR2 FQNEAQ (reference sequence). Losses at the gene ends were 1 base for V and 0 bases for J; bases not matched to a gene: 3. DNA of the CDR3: TGTGCCAGCAGCTTAGACAGGGGCCTTAGCAATCAGCCCCAGCATTTT. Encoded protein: CASSLDRGLSNQPQHF.

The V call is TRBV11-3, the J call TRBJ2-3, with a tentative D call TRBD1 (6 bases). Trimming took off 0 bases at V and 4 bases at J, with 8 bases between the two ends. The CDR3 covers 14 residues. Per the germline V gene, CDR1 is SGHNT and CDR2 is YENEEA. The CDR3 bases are TGTGCCAGCAGCTTAGACGCAGGGGCAGATACGCAGTATTTT. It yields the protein CASSLDAGADTQYF.

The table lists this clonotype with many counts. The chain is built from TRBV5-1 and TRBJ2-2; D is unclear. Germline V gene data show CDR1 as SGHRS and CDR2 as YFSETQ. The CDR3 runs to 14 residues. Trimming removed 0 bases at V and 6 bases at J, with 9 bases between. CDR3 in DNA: TGCGCCAGCAGCTTGGCGCCCGGCCCCGGGGAGCTGTTTTTT. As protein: CASSLAPGPGELFF.

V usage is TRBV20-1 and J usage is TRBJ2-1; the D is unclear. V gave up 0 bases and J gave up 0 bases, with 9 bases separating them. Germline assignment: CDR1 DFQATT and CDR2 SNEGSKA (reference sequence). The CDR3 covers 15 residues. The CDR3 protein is CSARDLLSSYNEQFF. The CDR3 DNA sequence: TGCAGTGCTAGAGACCTACTAAGCTCCTACAATGAGCAGTTCTTC.

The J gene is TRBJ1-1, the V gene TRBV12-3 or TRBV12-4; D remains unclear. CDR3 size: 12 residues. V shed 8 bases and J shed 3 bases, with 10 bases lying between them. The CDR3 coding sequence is TGTGCCAGCGGCCTATTTCACACTGAAGCTTTCTTT. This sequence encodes CASGLFHTEAFF.

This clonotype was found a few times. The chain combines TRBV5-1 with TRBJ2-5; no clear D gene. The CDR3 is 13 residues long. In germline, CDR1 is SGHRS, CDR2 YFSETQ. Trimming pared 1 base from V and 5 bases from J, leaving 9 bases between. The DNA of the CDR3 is TGCGCCAGCAGCTTGTTTGCTTTGGAGACCCAGTACTTC. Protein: CASSLFALETQYF.

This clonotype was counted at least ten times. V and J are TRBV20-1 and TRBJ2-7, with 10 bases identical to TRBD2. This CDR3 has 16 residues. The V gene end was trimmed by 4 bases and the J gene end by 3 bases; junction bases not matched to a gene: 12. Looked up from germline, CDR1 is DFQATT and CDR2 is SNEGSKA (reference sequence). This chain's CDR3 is CSANNFGLAESYEQYF. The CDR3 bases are TGCAGTGCTAATAATTTTGGACTAGCGGAGAGCTACGAGCAGTACTTC.

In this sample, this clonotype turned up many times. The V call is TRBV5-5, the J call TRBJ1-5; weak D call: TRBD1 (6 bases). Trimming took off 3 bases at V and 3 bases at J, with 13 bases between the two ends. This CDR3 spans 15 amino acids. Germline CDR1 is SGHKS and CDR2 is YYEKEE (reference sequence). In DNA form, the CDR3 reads TGTGCCAGCAGCTCCAAAGGGGGGGACAATCAGCCCCAGCATTTT. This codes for CASSSKGGDNQPQHF.

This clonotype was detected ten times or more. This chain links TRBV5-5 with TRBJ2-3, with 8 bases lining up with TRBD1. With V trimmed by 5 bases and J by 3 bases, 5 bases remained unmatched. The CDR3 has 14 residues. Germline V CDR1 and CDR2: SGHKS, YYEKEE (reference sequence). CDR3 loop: CASRTGQGTDTQYF. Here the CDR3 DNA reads TGTGCCAGCAGAACCGGACAGGGAACAGATACGCAGTATTTT.

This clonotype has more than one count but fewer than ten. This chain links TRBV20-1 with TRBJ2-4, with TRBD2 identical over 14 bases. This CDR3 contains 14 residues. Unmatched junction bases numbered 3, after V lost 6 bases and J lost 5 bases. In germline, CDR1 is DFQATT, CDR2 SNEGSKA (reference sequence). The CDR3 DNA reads TGCAGTGCAGAGACTAGCGGGGGGGAAAACATTCAGTACTTC. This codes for CSAETSGGENIQYF.

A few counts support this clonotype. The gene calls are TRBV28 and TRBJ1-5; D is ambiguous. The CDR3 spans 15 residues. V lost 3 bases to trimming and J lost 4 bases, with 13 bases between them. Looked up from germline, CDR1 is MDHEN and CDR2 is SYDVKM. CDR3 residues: CASSLLGRVNQPQHF. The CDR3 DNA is TGTGCCAGCAGTTTGTTAGGGAGGGTAAATCAGCCCCAGCATTTT.

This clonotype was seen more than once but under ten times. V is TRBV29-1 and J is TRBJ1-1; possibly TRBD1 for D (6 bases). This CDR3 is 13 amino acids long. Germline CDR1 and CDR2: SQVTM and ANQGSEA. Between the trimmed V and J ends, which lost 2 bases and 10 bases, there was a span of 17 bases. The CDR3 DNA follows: TGCAGCGTTGAAAGGGGGGGGACGGCGGGAGCTTTCTTT. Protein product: CSVERGGTAGAFF.

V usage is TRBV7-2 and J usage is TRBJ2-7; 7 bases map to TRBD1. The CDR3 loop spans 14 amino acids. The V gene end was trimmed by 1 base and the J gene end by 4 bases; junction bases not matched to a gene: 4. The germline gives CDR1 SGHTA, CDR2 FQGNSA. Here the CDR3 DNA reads TGTGCCAGCAGCTTAGTACAGGGGTTATACGAGCAGTACGTC. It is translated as CASSLVQGLYEQYV.

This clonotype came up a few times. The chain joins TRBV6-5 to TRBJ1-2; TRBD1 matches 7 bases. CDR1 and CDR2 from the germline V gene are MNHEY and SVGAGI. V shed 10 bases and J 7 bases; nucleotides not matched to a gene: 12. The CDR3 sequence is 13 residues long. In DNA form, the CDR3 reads TGTGCCACCCATGGGACAGACATAAGTGGCTACACCTTC. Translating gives CATHGTDISGYTF.

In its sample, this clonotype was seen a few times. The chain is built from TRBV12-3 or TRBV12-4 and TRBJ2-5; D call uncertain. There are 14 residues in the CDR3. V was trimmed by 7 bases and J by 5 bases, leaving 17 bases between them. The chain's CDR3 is CASTQSWLGETQYF. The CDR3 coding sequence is TGTGCCAGCACCCAATCGTGGTTAGGGGAGACCCAGTACTTC.

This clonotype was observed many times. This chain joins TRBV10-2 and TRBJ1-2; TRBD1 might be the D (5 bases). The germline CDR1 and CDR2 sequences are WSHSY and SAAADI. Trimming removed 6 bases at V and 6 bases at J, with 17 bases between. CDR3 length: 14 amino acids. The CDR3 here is CASSSDPGLNGYTF. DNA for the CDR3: TGCGCCAGCAGCTCAGACCCGGGACTAAATGGCTACACCTTC.

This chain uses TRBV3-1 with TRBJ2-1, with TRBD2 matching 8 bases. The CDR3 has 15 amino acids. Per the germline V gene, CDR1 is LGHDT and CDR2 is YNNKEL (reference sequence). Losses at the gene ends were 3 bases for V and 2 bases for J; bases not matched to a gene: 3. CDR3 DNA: TGTGCCAGCAGCCAGAGCGGGGGCGCCTACAATGAGCAGTTCTTC. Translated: CASSQSGGAYNEQFF.